The 20 T cell receptor beta chains reported below all come from one sample, sequenced in a study of blood T cell repertoires in COVID-19. TCRdb's copy holds only in-frame clones and misses some; the assay was immunoSEQ multiplex PCR. The sample includes under 200,000 clones, roughly 85% seen only once; the top ten take roughly 19%. The sequenced sample was PBMCs or T cells enriched from blood (not recorded which). These receptor sequences come from a woman in her 70s in a cohort exposed to, infected with or recovered from COVID-19 (not recorded which).

The chain employs TRBV3-1 (or the pseudogene TRBV3-2) and TRBJ1-4, with D possibly TRBD1 on 5 matching bases. The germline gives CDR1 LGHDT, CDR2 YNNKEL (reference sequence). The V and J ends lost 1 base and 8 bases respectively, with 14 bases between them. This CDR3 has 15 residues. CDR3 loop: CASSQGGRAGEKLFF. In DNA form, the CDR3 reads TGTGCCAGCAGCCAAGGGGGCAGGGCAGGGGAAAAACTGTTTTTT.

This clone has a handful of counts. This sequence joins TRBV7-2 and TRBJ2-2; 8 nucleotides align to TRBD1. Germline CDR1 and CDR2: SGHTA and FQGNSA. Germline trimming cut 2 bases from V and 1 base from J; bases unmatched to any gene: 3. The CDR3 covers 16 residues. The CDR3 loop reads CASSLQGAGNTGELFF. Written as DNA, the CDR3 is TGTGCCAGCAGCTTACAGGGGGCGGGGAACACCGGGGAGCTGTTTTTT. Drawing the rest from reference TRBV7-2 and TRBJ2-2, the complete variable domain is GAGVSQSPSNKVTEKGKDVELRCDPISGHTALYWYRQSLGQGLEFLIYFQGNSAPDKSGLPSDRFSAERTGGSVSTLTIQRTQQEDSAVYLCASSLQGAGNTGELFFGEGSRLTVL.

V is TRBV7-2 and J is TRBJ2-3, with no clear D. The CDR3 extends over 12 amino acids. Germline values: CDR1 SGHTA, CDR2 FQGNSA. V was clipped by 5 bases and J by 4 bases, with 7 bases between them. CDR3 coding DNA: TGTGCCAGCAGCGGTACATCAGATACGCAGTATTTT. Translation gives CASSGTSDTQYF.

The CDR3 sequence is CASSLGLAASTDTQYF. CDR3 DNA: TGCGCCAGCAGCTTGGGACTAGCGGCTAGCACAGATACGCAGTATTTT. This chain uses TRBV5-1 with TRBJ2-3, with 9 nucleotides matching TRBD2. J was trimmed by 0 bases and V by 0 bases; bases with no gene match: 2. Germline loops: CDR1 SGHRS, CDR2 YFSETQ. The length of the CDR3 is 16 residues.

The chain is built from TRBV12-3 or TRBV12-4 and TRBJ1-1; maybe TRBD1 (5 bases). Trimming cost V 7 bases and J 5 bases, with 8 bases left between them. This CDR3 is built from 11 residues. The CDR3 DNA is TGTGCCAGCAAAGGGGCGACTGAAGCTTTCTTT. Translation gives CASKGATEAFF.

V usage is TRBV7-4 and J usage is TRBJ1-3; 10 bases line up with TRBD1. Germline V gene data show CDR1 as SGHVT and CDR2 as SQSDAQ. The CDR3 is 15 residues long. With V trimmed by 3 bases and J by 4 bases, 3 bases remained unmatched. Written as DNA, the CDR3 is TGTGCCAGCAGCTTCCGGGACAGGGGCGGAAACACCATATATTTT. Encoded protein: CASSFRDRGGNTIYF.

This clone was detected only a few times. DNA for the CDR3: TGTGCCAGCAGCGCCCAGGGGGGCACCGGGGAGCTGTTTTTT. Protein sequence: CASSAQGGTGELFF. This chain joins TRBV7-6 and TRBJ2-2; perhaps TRBD1 as D (7 bases). Germline loops: CDR1 SGHVS, CDR2 FNYEAQ. This CDR3 region has 14 residues. V lost 5 bases, J lost 4 bases, and 11 bases lay in between.

This sequence joins TRBV29-1 and TRBJ2-7; TRBD2 aligns across 8 bases. The CDR3 length is 16 residues. The germline gives CDR1 SQVTM, CDR2 ANQGSEA. V shed 6 bases, J shed 0 bases, and the junction held 13 bases outside the gene matches. CDR3 nucleotide sequence: TGCAGCGTGTCGGGGGACGCGGGAGGAAGCTCCTACGAGCAGTACTTC. It specifies CSVSGDAGGSSYEQYF.

This clone showed up just once. The rearrangement links TRBV11-3 to TRBJ2-1; tentative D call: TRBD2 (6 bases). V was pared by 1 base and J by 6 bases, with 13 bases between. Germline V gene lookup returns CDR1 SGHNT and CDR2 YENEEA. The CDR3 has 15 residues. The CDR3 sequence: CASSLVRGGINEQFF. In DNA form, the CDR3 reads TGTGCCAGCAGCTTAGTGCGGGGAGGAATCAATGAGCAGTTCTTC.

V gene TRBV30 combines with J gene TRBJ1-1; maybe TRBD1 (5 bases). Germline CDR1 and CDR2: GTSNPN and SVGIG (reference sequence). CDR3 length: 15 residues. Between the trimmed V and J ends, which lost 1 base and 5 bases, there was a span of 17 bases. CDR3 protein: CAWSGASGKGTEAFF. In DNA, the CDR3 is TGTGCCTGGAGTGGCGCGTCAGGGAAAGGAACTGAAGCTTTCTTT.

The rearrangement uses TRBV6-5 and TRBJ1-5; no reliable D call. V was shortened by 10 bases and J by 0 bases, with 13 bases between the two germline ends. The CDR3 length is 14 residues. Germline V CDR1 and CDR2: MNHEY, SVGAGI. Written as DNA, the CDR3 is TGTGCCACCCTCCTTATAGCTAGCAATCAGCCCCAGCATTTT. The encoded protein is CATLLIASNQPQHF.

This clone was detected only once. An end of the junction differs from the germline gene, which may be a read error. The rearrangement links TRBV7-9 to TRBJ2-3, with 10 nucleotides matching TRBD2. The CDR3 is 15 amino acids. Germline CDR1 is SEHNR and CDR2 is FQNEAQ (reference sequence). The CDR3 DNA sequence: TGTGCCAGCAGCCTAGCGGGAGTATACGCAGATACGCAGTATTTT. It codes for CASSLAGVYADTQYF.

This chain joins TRBV6-5 and TRBJ1-1; a weak D match, TRBD1 (5 bases). The CDR3 is made up of 14 amino acids. V lost 5 bases, J lost 1 base, and 11 bases lay in between. Looked up from germline, CDR1 is MNHEY and CDR2 is SVGAGI. The CDR3 region has the DNA TGTGCCAGCAGTCGAAAAAGGGGGAACACTGAAGCTTTCTTT. It is translated as CASSRKRGNTEAFF.

The gene calls are TRBV28 and TRBJ2-3; D ambiguous. V gave up 1 base and J gave up 4 bases, with 6 bases separating them. CDR3 size: 13 residues. Germline V gene lookup returns CDR1 MDHEN and CDR2 SYDVKM. CDR3 nucleotides: TGTGCCAGCAGTTTATACCCAGCAGATACGCAGTATTTT. This codes for CASSLYPADTQYF.

This clone has just one count. The chain joins TRBV2 to TRBJ1-2, with D perhaps TRBD1 (6 bases). Trimming cost V 7 bases and J 0 bases, with 12 bases left between them. Germline CDR1 and CDR2: SNHLY and FYNNEI. The CDR3 runs to 14 residues. CDR3 loop: CASTSQGSNYGYTF. The CDR3 DNA sequence: TGTGCCAGCACGTCGCAGGGGTCTAACTATGGCTACACCTTC.

V and J are TRBV29-1 and TRBJ2-7, with a tentative D call TRBD1 (6 bases). Germline lookup yields CDR1 SQVTM and CDR2 ANQGSEA. This CDR3 has 11 amino acids. The V end was cut by 7 bases, the J end by 5 bases, with 12 bases between. In DNA, the CDR3 is TGCAGCGGGGGACATAACGACGAGCAGTACTTC. Translation gives CSGGHNDEQYF.

J is TRBJ2-1 and V is TRBV30; 7 bases line up with TRBD2. Germline trimming cut 8 bases from V and 8 bases from J; bases unmatched to any gene: 9. Germline-derived CDR1 and CDR2 are GTSNPN and SVGIG (reference sequence). This CDR3 is built from 12 residues. The CDR3 DNA reads as TGTGCCCGAGGGAGGGAGGCGCATGAGCAGTTCTTC. This codes for CARGREAHEQFF.

Points on this clone: An end of the junction differs from the germline gene, which may be a read error. V gene TRBV6-5 combines with J gene TRBJ2-7; TRBD1 is a possible D gene (6 bases). The CDR3 consists of 12 residues. Germline V gene data show CDR1 as MNHEY and CDR2 as SVGAGI. The CDR3: CASSYGGTDLNF. The CDR3 coding sequence is TGTGCCAGCAGTTATGGGGGCACGGACCTCAACTTC.

This clone was recorded many times. The rearrangement uses TRBV27 and TRBJ2-6; TRBD1 agrees at 10 bases. This CDR3 region has 17 residues. Trimming cost V 6 bases and J 0 bases; bases outside gene matches: 5. In germline, CDR1 is MNHEY, CDR2 SMNVEV (reference sequence). The CDR3 region is CASRMGQGFSGANVLTF. CDR3 DNA sequence: TGTGCCAGCAGGATGGGACAGGGGTTCTCTGGGGCCAACGTCCTGACTTTC.

This chain connects TRBV10-3 to TRBJ1-5; tentative D call: TRBD1 (5 bases). The length of the CDR3 is 13 residues. V lost 7 bases and J 3 bases, leaving 10 bases between the germline ends. Germline V CDR1 and CDR2: ENHRY, SYGVKD. The CDR3 spells CAIKGGVNQPQHF. CDR3 in DNA: TGTGCCATCAAGGGAGGGGTCAATCAGCCCCAGCATTTT.